The 15 T cell receptor beta chains below come from one sample, sequenced in a study of shared clonotypes between healthy human individuals. Generated by immunoSEQ multiplex PCR, the TCRdb table keeps only in-frame clones and is missing some. The data show 1,100,000 or so clones, around 78% seen once. Specimen: memory CD4+ T cells from PBMCs. Subset here: CD45RA-negative fraction. These TCRs come from a young man in good health. Some clones in this sample may be carry-over from other donors' samples.

V and J are TRBV29-1 and TRBJ2-2; no clear D. CDR1 is SQVTM, CDR2 ANQGSEA, per germline. V was shortened by 7 bases and J by 2 bases, with 11 bases between the two germline ends. The CDR3 has 13 amino acids. The CDR3 region is CSGWSPNTGELFF. The CDR3 DNA reads as TGCAGCGGTTGGAGTCCCAACACCGGGGAGCTGTTTTTT.

With regard to this clone: Other nucleotide sequences in the sample specify the same CDR3. The chain recombines TRBV6-6 with TRBJ1-1; D is unresolved. The length of the CDR3 is 14 residues. V gave up 5 bases and J gave up 2 bases, with 12 bases separating them. CDR1 MNHNY and CDR2 SVGAGI come from the germline V gene (reference sequence). The CDR3 DNA follows: TGTGCCAGCAGTACCACCGGTCCAAACACTGAAGCTTTCTTT. It yields the protein CASSTTGPNTEAFF.

In its sample, this clone was seen once. This rearrangement joins TRBV5-6 to TRBJ2-7; TRBD1 matches at 10 bases. The V gene end was trimmed by 5 bases and the J gene end by 0 bases; junction bases not matched to a gene: 2. Germline lookup yields CDR1 SGHDT and CDR2 YYEEEE. The CDR3 spans 14 residues. DNA of the CDR3: TGTGCCAGCAGGGGACAGGGGAGCTCCTACGAGCAGTACTTC. The encoded protein is CASRGQGSSYEQYF.

The chain employs TRBV28 and TRBJ1-1; unclear D gene. The V end lost 7 bases, the J end lost 1 base, and 10 bases lay between the germline ends. This CDR3 spans 13 amino acids. Per germline, CDR1 MDHEN and CDR2 SYDVKM. The CDR3 sequence: CASIQMANTEAFF. The CDR3 DNA is TGTGCCAGCATACAAATGGCGAACACTGAAGCTTTCTTT.

This clone was detected a few times. This chain connects TRBV7-3 to TRBJ2-5; no clear D. Between the trimmed V and J ends, which lost 3 bases and 0 bases, there was a span of 5 bases. The CDR3 contains 13 residues. CDR1 and CDR2 from the germline V gene are SGHTA and FQGTGA. CDR3 sequence reads: CASSLHHQETQYF. Written as DNA, the CDR3 is TGTGCCAGCAGCTTGCACCACCAAGAGACCCAGTACTTC. Supplemented by reference TRBV7-3 and TRBJ2-5, the full variable domain reads GAGVSQTPSNKVTEKGKYVELRCDPISGHTALYWYRQSLGQGPEFLIYFQGTGAADDSGLPNDRFFAVRPEGSVSTLKIQRTERGDSAVYLCASSLHHQETQYFGPGTRLLVL.

This clone turned up a few times. The chain combines TRBV10-1 with TRBJ2-7; 7 bases map to TRBD1. Losses at the gene ends were 6 bases for V and 1 base for J; bases not matched to a gene: 12. The CDR3 consists of 16 residues. Germline assignment: CDR1 WNHNN and CDR2 SYGVQD (reference sequence). CDR3 DNA sequence: TGCGCCAGCAGCGTTAAACGGGACAGCATTTCCTACGAGCAGTACTTC. Its protein is CASSVKRDSISYEQYF.

This chain uses TRBV29-1 with TRBJ1-1; D uncertain. The CDR3 sequence is 15 residues long. Deletions cut 4 bases from V and 2 bases from J, with 17 bases between. Germline-derived CDR1 and CDR2 are SQVTM and ANQGSEA. CDR3 residues: CSVAFRSRSNTEAFF. The CDR3 DNA reads TGCAGCGTTGCCTTTAGGTCCCGGTCAAACACTGAAGCTTTCTTT.

The rearrangement joins TRBV6-5 to TRBJ1-2, with 7 nucleotides matching TRBD1. J gave up 4 bases and V 3 bases, and 8 bases lay outside the gene matches. The germline V gene has CDR1 MNHEY and CDR2 SVGAGI. The CDR3 runs to 15 residues. The CDR3 spells CASSYTTGFGYGYTF. CDR3 coding DNA: TGTGCCAGCAGTTATACGACAGGGTTCGGCTATGGCTACACCTTC.

The V and J genes are TRBV6-1 and TRBJ1-3; no firm D call. The CDR3 loop spans 14 amino acids. Germline V gives CDR1 MNHNS, CDR2 SASEGT. The V and J ends lost 5 bases and 2 bases respectively, with 10 bases between them. In DNA form, the CDR3 reads TGTGCCAGCAGTCTCCCCAGCCCTGGAAACACCATATATTTT. Amino acids: CASSLPSPGNTIYF.

This clone was observed a few times. The chain uses TRBV18 and TRBJ1-1; D is undetermined. The CDR3 extends over 18 amino acids. Trimming left V 6 bases short and J 0 bases short, with 23 bases between. Germline CDR1 is KGHSH and CDR2 is LQKENI. This chain's CDR3 is CASSLLPIVAGMNTEAFF. CDR3 coding DNA: TGTGCCAGCTCCCTCCTTCCCATTGTTGCGGGGATGAACACTGAAGCTTTCTTT. Full variable domain (missing parts from reference TRBV18 and TRBJ1-1): NAGVMQNPRHLVRRRGQEARLRCSPMKGHSHVYWYRQLPEEGLKFMVYLQKENIIDESGMPKERFSAEFPKEGPSILRIQQVVRGDSAAYFCASSLLPIVAGMNTEAFFGQGTRLTVV.

This clone was found a few times. The CDR3 reads CASSGTEDEQFF. CDR3 bases: TGTGCCAGCAGTGGGACTGAGGATGAGCAGTTCTTC. V gene TRBV28 combines with J gene TRBJ2-1; tentative D call: TRBD2 (6 bases). The CDR3 totals 12 residues. Trimming stripped 5 bases from V and 8 bases from J, with 10 bases between. Germline assignment: CDR1 MDHEN and CDR2 SYDVKM.

This chain uses TRBV28 with TRBJ2-1; 10 bases fit TRBD2. The V segment lost 2 bases and the J segment 8 bases; nucleotides outside the gene matches: 6. Germline assignment: CDR1 MDHEN and CDR2 SYDVKM. This CDR3 has 15 amino acids. CDR3 nucleotide sequence: TGTGCCAGCAGTTTAGCGACTAGCGGGTTGGATGAGCAGTTCTTC. Protein sequence: CASSLATSGLDEQFF.

This clone was detected a few times. The chain couples TRBV4-1 to TRBJ2-7, with D possibly matching TRBD1 (6 bases). Germline V CDR1 and CDR2: MGHRA, YSYEKL. CDR3 length: 16 amino acids. V was clipped by 5 bases and J by 2 bases, with 19 bases between them. CDR3 sequence: CASSKQVQGRTYEQYF. The CDR3, as DNA: TGCGCCAGCAGCAAACAAGTCCAGGGGCGAACCTACGAGCAGTACTTC.

The chain uses TRBV6-5 and TRBJ1-5; the match to TRBD1 covers 7 bases. V shed 2 bases, J shed 7 bases, and the junction held 8 bases outside the gene matches. The CDR3 spans 15 residues. Germline lookup yields CDR1 MNHEY and CDR2 SVGAGI. CDR3 amino acids: CASSYAAGGGQPQHF. The DNA of the CDR3 is TGTGCCAGCAGTTACGCAGCAGGGGGGGGGCAGCCCCAGCATTTT.

The chain uses TRBV5-6 and TRBJ2-3, with TRBD1 matching over 7 bases. CDR1 and CDR2 from the germline V gene are SGHDT and YYEEEE. This CDR3 has 13 amino acids. V trimming: 4 bases; J trimming: 7 bases; junction bases outside the gene matches: 6. Written as DNA, the CDR3 is TGTGCCAGCAGCACAGACAGGGTCTATACGCAGTATTTT. It encodes CASSTDRVYTQYF.